Below are 14 T cell receptor beta chains sequenced from a single sample in a study of T cell clonality in common variable immunodeficiency. The table came from immunoSEQ multiplex PCR; TCRdb's copy has only in-frame clones and leaves some out. The sample contains 40,000 to 45,000 clones, none of them singletons. What was sequenced was peripheral blood mononuclear cells. Every receptor here comes from a person between 18 and 70 years old in good health.

This clone has at least ten counts. One end of the junction fails to match germline, which may point to a read error. The read ends 3 residues shy of where the CDR3 ends; the end is completed using the germline J gene. The chain links TRBV4-2 to TRBJ2-6, with 8 bases aligning to TRBD1. Germline V gene sequence: CDR1 LGHNA, CDR2 YNFKEQ. This CDR3 is 18 amino acids long. The CDR3 bases that were read are TGCGCCAGCAGCCGGAGGGCAGGGGGCGAGACTGGGGCCAACGTC. This encodes CASSRRAGGETGANV. The entire CDR3 reads CASSRRAGGETGANVLTF.

This clone was recorded many times. The read terminates 3 residues ahead of where the CDR3 ends, so the germline J gene completes it. The gene calls are TRBV28 and TRBJ1-2; D not resolved. The CDR3 is made up of 12 amino acids. Per germline, CDR1 MDHEN and CDR2 SYDVKM. Deletions cut 2 bases from V and 5 bases from J, with 6 bases between. CDR3 protein: CASSLPLYGYTF. CDR3 DNA (partial): TGTGCCAGCAGTTTACCCCTTTATGGC.

This clone was detected ten times or more. The CDR3 extends 3 residues past the end of the read, so its final part is completed from the germline J gene. The chain couples TRBV7-3 to TRBJ1-2; TRBD1 is a possible D gene (6 bases). The V gene's germline CDR1 is SGHTA and CDR2 FQGTGA. The CDR3 is 13 residues long. Trimming removed 5 bases at V and 7 bases at J, with 14 bases between. CDR3 DNA (partial): TGTGCCAGCAGCCCCCGCGGAGGGGGTGGC. Its protein product is CASSPRGGGG. The whole CDR3 region reads CASSPRGGGGYTF.

As to this clone: The read terminates 3 residues ahead of where the CDR3 ends, so the germline J gene completes it. This chain uses TRBV19 with TRBJ1-5; 11 bases match TRBD1. V was pared by 6 bases and J by 2 bases, with 3 bases of the junction left unmatched. CDR1 LNHDA and CDR2 SQIVND come from the germline V gene (reference sequence). CDR3 length: 15 residues. The sequenced CDR3 bases are TGTGCCAGTAGGCCGGGACAGGGGGGCAATCAGCCC. Translated: CASRPGQGGNQP. The entire CDR3 sequence reads CASRPGQGGNQPQHF.

This clone has a count of ten or more. The read finishes 3 residues shy of the CDR3 end, and the germline J gene is used to complete it. The rearrangement links TRBV29-1 to TRBJ1-2, with a possible D match to TRBD1 (6 bases). V was pared by 3 bases and J by 7 bases, with 21 bases between. Germline CDR1 SQVTM, CDR2 ANQGSEA. The CDR3 consists of 15 residues. The CDR3 region is CSVDDHGATGSGYTF. The DNA read from the CDR3 is TGCAGCGTTGACGACCATGGAGCCACAGGGAGTGGC.

This clone was counted ten times or more. The CDR3 extends 3 residues past the end of the read, so its final part is completed from the germline J gene. This chain joins TRBV10-3 and TRBJ2-5, with 9 bases aligning to TRBD1. The CDR3 totals 14 residues. CDR1 is ENHRY and CDR2 is SYGVKD in the germline V gene. V lost 5 bases and J lost 3; bases outside the gene matches: 4. CDR3 in amino acids: CAISLTGGEETQYF. CDR3 bases read: TGTGCCATCAGTCTAACAGGGGGCGAAGAGACC.

This clone has a count of ten or more. The CDR3 goes on 3 residues after the read ends, and that part is filled in from the germline J gene. V usage is TRBV20-1 and J usage is TRBJ1-1; 9 bases map to TRBD1. Germline CDR1 DFQATT, CDR2 SNEGSKA (reference sequence). V was pared by 6 bases and J by 2 bases, with 10 bases of the junction left unmatched. CDR3 length equals 15 residues. The CDR3 sequence is CSATGGGNTNTEAFF. The CDR3 bases that were read are TGCAGTGCGACAGGGGGGGGCAACACTAACACTGAA.

This clone came up many times. Read sequence stops 3 residues before the CDR3 end, and the germline J gene provides the missing end. The chain has TRBV20-1 and TRBJ2-7; 8 nucleotides match TRBD2. CDR1 and CDR2 from the germline V gene are DFQATT and SNEGSKA (reference sequence). The V gene end was trimmed by 6 bases and the J gene end by 0 bases; junction bases not matched to a gene: 7. The CDR3 sequence is 14 residues long. CDR3 sequence reads: CSATSGGSSYEQYF. The CDR3 bases that were read are TGCAGTGCGACCAGCGGGGGTAGCTCCTACGAG.

This clone occurred many times. The read terminates 3 residues before the CDR3 end, so the remaining end is supplied by the germline J gene. J is TRBJ1-2 and V is TRBV6-2 or TRBV6-3; no definite D call. Germline loops: CDR1 MNHEY, CDR2 SVGEGT. The CDR3 runs 11 residues. The V end was cut by 4 bases, the J end by 4 bases, with 4 bases between. The CDR3 loop reads CASSLAYGYTF. CDR3 DNA (partial): TGTGCCAGCAGTTTGGCCTATGGC.

This clone was observed many times. The CDR3 end lies 3 residues beyond the end of the read and is filled in from the germline J gene. The chain has TRBV19 and TRBJ1-1, with D unclear. The CDR3 is 15 residues long. Germline V gives CDR1 LNHDA, CDR2 SQIVND (reference sequence). The germline V and J ends were trimmed by 2 bases and 0 bases, with 10 bases remaining between them. The CDR3 here is CASSILGELNTEAFF. The sequenced part of the CDR3 DNA is TGTGCCAGTAGTATATTGGGCGAATTGAACACTGAA.

There are many counts of this clone. CDR3 bases read: TGCAGTGCTTGGACAGGGGGCCACCAAGAGACC. Amino acids: CSAWTGGHQET. The whole CDR3 region reads CSAWTGGHQETQYF. The chain recombines TRBV20-1 with TRBJ2-5; 11 bases align to TRBD1. The read gets to within 3 residues of the CDR3 end, and the germline J gene fills in the rest. The CDR3 is made up of 14 amino acids. Germline CDR1 DFQATT, CDR2 SNEGSKA (reference sequence). With V trimmed by 5 bases and J by 0 bases, 2 bases remained unmatched.

At least ten counts were recorded for this clone. The CDR3 end lies 3 residues beyond the end of the read and is filled in from the germline J gene. The chain is built from TRBV6-2 or TRBV6-3 and TRBJ2-3, with D possibly matching TRBD2 (7 bases). CDR3 length: 14 residues. V was pared by 8 bases and J by 3 bases, with 15 bases between. Looked up from germline, CDR1 is MNHEY and CDR2 is SVGEGT. Partial CDR3 DNA: TGTGCCAGCGGGGGGGCTTCAGGTACAGATACG. It codes for CASGGASGTDT. The full CDR3 protein is CASGGASGTDTQYF.

This clone was seen ten or more times. CDR3: CASSIRRTRDGYTF. The covered CDR3 bases are TGTGCCAGTAGTATTCGACGGACCAGGGATGGC. This rearrangement joins TRBV19 to TRBJ1-2; maybe TRBD1 (5 bases). The CDR3 is cut off 3 residues early in the read; its end comes from the germline J gene. The CDR3 runs to 14 residues. Trimming took 3 bases from V and 6 from J, leaving 14 bases between them. Germline V gene data show CDR1 as LNHDA and CDR2 as SQIVND (reference sequence).

This clone was seen ten or more times. The CDR3 end is not reached by the read, which stops 3 residues before it; the germline J gene fills it in. V is TRBV20-1 and J is TRBJ2-4; 7 bases line up with TRBD1. Trimming took 2 bases from V and 8 from J; bases not matched to a gene: 12. Germline values: CDR1 DFQATT, CDR2 SNEGSKA (reference sequence). CDR3 length equals 15 residues. This CDR3 is CSARRPGNRGYIQYF. The sequenced part of the CDR3 DNA is TGCAGTGCTAGACGGCCCGGAAACAGGGGTTACATT.